The sequence of this T cell receptor (beta chain) was determined in a study of blood T cell repertoires in COVID-19. As for the study in general: COVID-19 samples collected from the United States, Italy and Spain covered acute and convalescent phases. From T cells, B-cell-depleted T cells, or PBMCs came the material, which was cDNA or gDNA.

In the original processing: Amplification from reference gene primers served as the basis for estimated nucleated cell counts. Data came from immunoSEQ multiplex PCR; TCRdb stores just in-frame clones and leaves some out. That table supplies the V and J calls and clone size; D and trimming were determined from the DNA. Here the sample spans about 360,000 clones, around nine tenths being singletons. The germline gives CDR1 SGHTS, CDR2 YDEGEE. V lost 0 bases, J lost 6 bases, and 13 bases stayed unmatched. The CDR3 runs to 19 residues. This clone was seen just once. The sequence was collected from a human donor in a cohort sampled during active COVID-19. Sample: peripheral blood. This chain connects TRBV5-8 to TRBJ2-3; 13 bases agree with TRBD2. In DNA form, the CDR3 reads TGTGCCAGCAGCTTGGTCGGGAGTGGGACTAGCGGGATGGTTGATACGCAGTATTTT. It yields the protein CASSLVGSGTSGMVDTQYF.